This TCR beta chain is from a study of shared clonotypes between healthy human individuals (dated by TCRdb to between 2020 and 2021). Study-level background: Two women and three men aged 18 to 49 years were included in the cohort. For each donor, three plates each were used for CD4 naive and CD4 memory, two plates were used for CD8 naive, and one plate was used for CD8 memory. To estimate repertoire size and how much clonotype sharing occurs between individuals, the study deeply sequenced the blood TCR repertoires of roughly 5 healthy adults. To increase sequencing depth and limit assay-specific biases, TCR repertoire library preparation and sequencing were carried out by different laboratories using diverse techniques. Each donor's leukapheresis produced roughly between roughly 0.85 and 9.5 billion PBMCs.

The paper as a whole reports these results and caveats: Even with the large sequencing depth, rarefaction of the sorted-subset datasets indicated that sequencing was incomplete. Larger estimated clonotype richness was generally found for naive subsets than for memory subsets. Higher generation probabilities were observed for clonotypes shared by all four sorted-subset donors than for non-shared clonotypes. Only blood was sampled, and tissue TCR repertoires likely differ from those in blood. When several donors were compared, the shared fraction of clonotypes was about 5.4% for naive CD4, over 3% for naive CD8, 2% to 2.5% for memory CD4, and 0.4% for memory CD8. Because the study included only a small number of donors, the genetic and exposure-history diversity represented was limited. Pairwise subsampling led to the expectation that sequencing depth would affect the degree of clonotype sharing among donors.

Comments on this clone: It has no known antigen specificity. It has no much larger one-base neighbor in the sample; base qualities were not kept.

Using the deep immunoSEQ assay, multiplex PCR amplified TCR CDR3 regions from genomic DNA. Extracted genomic DNA from each cell subset was distributed evenly across all wells of several immunoSEQ 96-well plates, and each plate was treated as a replicate. For sorted subsets, each replicate PCR was loaded with around 220 ng genomic DNA, equivalent to about 30,000 T cell genomes. Purified libraries were quantified with a Qubit 3.0 fluorometer, sized on a Bioanalyzer 2100, and re-quantified with the KAPA Library Quantification kit. Every immunoSEQ 96-well plate was sequenced on a separate single-read 150-cycle Illumina NextSeq 550 flow cell. In the original analysis: Because only junctional sequences without quality scores were contained in the immunoSEQ output, filtering matching that applied to full-length reads could not be performed. Sequences were annotated with PyIR, a Python wrapper for IgBLAST v1.9, and V/J genes and CDR3 were assigned using IMGT germline references. Any read was removed if the V/J assignment was weak (E-value above 1e-6), the CDR3 was missing, or the read contained stop codons, out-of-frame junctions, or ambiguous translated residues. V3J clonotypes were defined by identical inferred V gene, J gene, and CDR3 amino acid sequence. The percentage overlap between two repertoires was calculated by dividing the number of shared unique clonotypes by the size of the smaller repertoire. Repertoire richness was assessed with RTK rarefaction, the Chao1 estimator, and Recon v2.1 estimates of unobserved clonotypes. For all TCRbeta clonotypes obtained by the gDNA method from several donors, generation probabilities were computed with OLGA. TCRdb provides this immuneACCESS table in a form limited to in-frame rearrangements. Some clones are lacking; in checked studies, under half of them reflect an unresolved V gene, and why the rest are absent is not known. Clone size and V and J calls were adopted from that table, with D and trimming inferred from the DNA. Across this sample there are about 700,000 clones, with roughly 94% seen only once. 24% of the sample belongs to the ten largest clones.

CD8 naive samples consisted of CD45RO-negative cells that were positively selected for CCR7, yielding a CD45RA+CCR7+ population without TemRA cells. Donors were healthy HIV-negative adults with no recently reported acute infections or vaccinations. Every donor was a Caucasian adult living in Nashville, Tennessee, USA. After blood collection by leukapheresis, PBMCs were isolated using Ficoll-Histopaque density gradient centrifugation and then cryopreserved in the vapor phase of liquid nitrogen. Purity and quantity of every magnetically sorted T cell population were checked by analytical flow cytometry. Each sorted fraction had its genomic DNA isolated and then quantified by UV absorbance on a Nanodrop 2000c. This TCR was sampled from a man under 40 in good health. Sample: naive CD8+ T cells sorted from blood. The cell subset or site label for this specimen denotes: CD45RA+CCR7+.

The CDR3 has the sequence CASSPEPGNEQYF. The nucleotide sequence reads TGTGCCAGCAGCCCGGAGCCGGGGAACGAGCAGTACTTC. The chain is assembled from TRBV7-9 and TRBJ2-7, with TRBD2 tentatively as D gene (5 bases match). CDR1 and CDR2 are drawn from the germline V gene (reference sequence): SEHNR, FQNEAQ. The germline ends are 13 bases apart after V is trimmed by 5 bases and J by 5 bases. There are 13 amino acids in the CDR3, from cysteine to phenylalanine inclusive. Kept here is only the CDR3 DNA, which spans 39 bases and is read in frame from base 1.